These 6 T cell receptor beta chains were sequenced from one sample in a study of T cell changes during pregnancy in multiple sclerosis. Sequencing was performed with immunoSEQ multiplex PCR; in TCRdb, only in-frame clones are kept and a portion is missing. Of about 50,000 clones in the sample, approximately 90% were seen once. This sample comprised CD4+ T cells from peripheral blood mononuclear cells, obtained after pregnancy. Receptor source: a female donor with multiple sclerosis, enrolled in a pregnancy study.

There are a few counts of this clone. V gene TRBV6-5 combines with J gene TRBJ2-2; D is ambiguous. Germline CDR1 is MNHEY and CDR2 is SVGAGI. This CDR3 is 14 amino acids long. V shed 2 bases and J shed 1 base, with 5 bases lying between them. The chain's CDR3 is CASSYRWNTGELFF. CDR3 bases: TGTGCCAGCAGTTACCGGTGGAACACCGGGGAGCTGTTTTTT.

The chain combines TRBV7-9 with TRBJ2-2, with a tentative D call TRBD1 (6 bases). The CDR3 is 14 residues long. CDR1 is SEHNR and CDR2 is FQNEAQ in the germline V gene (reference sequence). V was clipped by 5 bases and J by 5 bases, with 12 bases between them. This chain's CDR3 is CASSAIQGTGELFF. CDR3 nucleotides: TGTGCCAGCAGCGCAATTCAGGGGACCGGGGAGCTGTTTTTT.

This clone was observed a single time. The chain employs TRBV7-2 and TRBJ2-7; 14 nucleotides line up with TRBD2. J gave up 1 base and V 3 bases, and 8 bases lay outside the gene matches. The CDR3 runs 18 residues. Germline CDR1 SGHTA, CDR2 FQGNSA. The CDR3 coding sequence is TGTGCCAGCAGCTTCCTACCGGGACTAGCGGGGGAGTCCTACGAGCAGTACTTC. As protein: CASSFLPGLAGESYEQYF.

This clone was seen a few times. The rearrangement uses TRBV7-2 and TRBJ1-4; D may be TRBD1 (6 bases). The CDR3 has 15 residues. Germline V gives CDR1 SGHTA, CDR2 FQGNSA. The V gene lost 4 bases and the J gene lost 5 bases, with 14 bases spanning the gap. The CDR3 DNA sequence: TGTGCCAGCAGCTGGAGAGCTGGACAGAATGAAAAACTGTTTTTT. Protein sequence: CASSWRAGQNEKLFF.

The rearrangement joins TRBV14 to TRBJ1-2; D not certain. Germline V gene lookup returns CDR1 SGHDN and CDR2 FVKESK. This CDR3 is 15 amino acids long. The germline V and J ends were trimmed by 0 bases and 1 base, with 9 bases remaining between them. The CDR3 protein is CASSQDRALNYGYTF. CDR3 coding DNA: TGTGCCAGCAGCCAAGACCGAGCACTTAACTATGGCTACACCTTC.

This sequence joins TRBV30 and TRBJ1-2; D unresolved. The V gene lost 4 bases and the J gene lost 4 bases, with 7 bases spanning the gap. The CDR3 consists of 11 residues. Germline values: CDR1 GTSNPN, CDR2 SVGIG (reference sequence). This CDR3 reads CAWNSPYGYTF. CDR3 sequence (DNA): TGTGCCTGGAACAGCCCCTATGGCTACACCTTC.